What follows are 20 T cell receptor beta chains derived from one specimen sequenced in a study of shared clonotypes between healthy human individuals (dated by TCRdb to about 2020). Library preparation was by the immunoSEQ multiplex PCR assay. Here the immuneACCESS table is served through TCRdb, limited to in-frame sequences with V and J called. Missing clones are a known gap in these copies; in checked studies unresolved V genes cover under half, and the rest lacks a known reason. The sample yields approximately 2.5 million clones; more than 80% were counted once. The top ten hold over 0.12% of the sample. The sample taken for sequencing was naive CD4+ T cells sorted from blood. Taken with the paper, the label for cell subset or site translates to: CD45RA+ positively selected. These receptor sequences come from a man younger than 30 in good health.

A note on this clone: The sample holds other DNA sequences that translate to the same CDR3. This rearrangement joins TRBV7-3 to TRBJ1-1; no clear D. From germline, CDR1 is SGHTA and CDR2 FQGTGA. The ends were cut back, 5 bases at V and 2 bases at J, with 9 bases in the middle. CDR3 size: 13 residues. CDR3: CASSLGANTEAFF. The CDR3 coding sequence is TGTGCCAGCAGCCTAGGAGCAAACACTGAAGCTTTCTTT.

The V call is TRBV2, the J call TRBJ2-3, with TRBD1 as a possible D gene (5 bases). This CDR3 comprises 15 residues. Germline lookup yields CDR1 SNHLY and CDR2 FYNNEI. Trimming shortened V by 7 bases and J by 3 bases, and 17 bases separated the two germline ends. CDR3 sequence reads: CASIGARQGTDTQYF. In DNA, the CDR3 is TGTGCCAGCATTGGGGCTAGACAAGGTACAGATACGCAGTATTTT.

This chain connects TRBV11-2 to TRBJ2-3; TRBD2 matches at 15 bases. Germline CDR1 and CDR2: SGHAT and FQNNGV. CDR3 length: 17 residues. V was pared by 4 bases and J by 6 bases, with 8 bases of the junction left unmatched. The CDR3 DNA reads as TGTGCCAGCAGCTCCTGGACTAGCGGGAGGGTAAATGATACGCAGTATTTT. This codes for CASSSWTSGRVNDTQYF. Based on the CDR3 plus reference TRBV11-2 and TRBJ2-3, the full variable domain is EAGVAQSPRYKIIEKRQSVAFWCNPISGHATLYWYQQILGQGPKLLIQFQNNGVVDDSQLPKDRFSAERLKGVDSTLKIQPAKLEDSAVYLCASSSWTSGRVNDTQYFGPGTRLTVL.

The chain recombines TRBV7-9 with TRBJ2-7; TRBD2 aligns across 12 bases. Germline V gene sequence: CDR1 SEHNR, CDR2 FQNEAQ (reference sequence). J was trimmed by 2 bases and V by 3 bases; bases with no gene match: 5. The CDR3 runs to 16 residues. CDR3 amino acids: CASSFGLAGSAYEQYF. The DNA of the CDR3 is TGTGCCAGCAGCTTTGGACTAGCGGGATCGGCCTACGAGCAGTACTTC.

CDR3 region: CAISEWDRMVEQFF. As DNA, the CDR3 is TGTGCCATCAGTGAGTGGGACAGGATGGTTGAGCAGTTCTTC. The chain links TRBV10-3 to TRBJ2-1, with TRBD1 matching over 8 bases. Losses at the gene ends were 1 base for V and 9 bases for J; bases not matched to a gene: 5. The CDR3 contains 14 residues. Germline V gene sequence: CDR1 ENHRY, CDR2 SYGVKD.

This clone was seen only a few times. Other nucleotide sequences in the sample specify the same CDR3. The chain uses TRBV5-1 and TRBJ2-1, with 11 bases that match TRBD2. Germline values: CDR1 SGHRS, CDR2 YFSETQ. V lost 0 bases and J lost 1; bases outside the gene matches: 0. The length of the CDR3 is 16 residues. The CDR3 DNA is TGCGCCAGCAGCTTGGGACTAGCGGGGTCCTACAATGAGCAGTTCTTC. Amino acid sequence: CASSLGLAGSYNEQFF.

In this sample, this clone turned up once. The CDR3 region is CASSLRTGEQYF. The CDR3 DNA is TGTGCCAGCAGTCTTCGGACCGGCGAGCAGTACTTC. The V and J genes are TRBV28 and TRBJ2-5; D is unclear. The end of the DNA is better explained by TRBJ2-7, so the J call may be wrong. In germline, CDR1 is MDHEN, CDR2 SYDVKM. The CDR3 consists of 12 residues.

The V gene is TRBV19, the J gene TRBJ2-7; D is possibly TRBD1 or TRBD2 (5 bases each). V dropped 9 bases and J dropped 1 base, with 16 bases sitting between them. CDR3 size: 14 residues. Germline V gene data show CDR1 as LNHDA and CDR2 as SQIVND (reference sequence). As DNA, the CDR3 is TGTGCCAGAACGACCGGGACGGAATCCTACGAGCAGTACTTC. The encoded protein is CARTTGTESYEQYF.

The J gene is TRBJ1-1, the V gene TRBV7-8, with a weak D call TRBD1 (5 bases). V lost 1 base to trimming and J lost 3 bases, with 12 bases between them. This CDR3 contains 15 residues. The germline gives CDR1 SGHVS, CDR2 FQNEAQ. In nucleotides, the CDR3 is TGTGCCAGCAGCTTAGATGCAGGGAGGGACACTGAAGCTTTCTTT. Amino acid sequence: CASSLDAGRDTEAFF.

In nucleotides, the CDR3 is TGTGCCAGTAGTATTAGCAGGGGGCGTGTGGCTTTCTTT. This codes for CASSISRGRVAFF. The chain employs TRBV19 and TRBJ1-1, with 8 bases identical to TRBD1. Trimming at V came to 3 bases and at J to 11 bases, leaving 8 bases not matched to a gene. Germline CDR1 LNHDA, CDR2 SQIVND (reference sequence). The CDR3 has 13 amino acids.

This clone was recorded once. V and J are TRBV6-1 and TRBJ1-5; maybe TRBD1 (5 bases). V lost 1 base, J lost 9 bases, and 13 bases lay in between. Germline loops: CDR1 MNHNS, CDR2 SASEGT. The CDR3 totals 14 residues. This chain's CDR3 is CASSEVGGVGPQHF. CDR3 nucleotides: TGTGCCAGCAGTGAAGTTGGGGGGGTAGGGCCCCAGCATTTT.

Here the CDR3 DNA reads TGTGCCATCAGTAACCGGACAGGGAACGAGCAGTACTTC. Protein product: CAISNRTGNEQYF. The chain carries TRBV10-3 and TRBJ2-7; TRBD1 agrees at 8 bases. The germline V gene has CDR1 ENHRY and CDR2 SYGVKD. The CDR3 length is 13 residues. Trimming took 5 bases from V and 5 from J; bases not matched to a gene: 5.

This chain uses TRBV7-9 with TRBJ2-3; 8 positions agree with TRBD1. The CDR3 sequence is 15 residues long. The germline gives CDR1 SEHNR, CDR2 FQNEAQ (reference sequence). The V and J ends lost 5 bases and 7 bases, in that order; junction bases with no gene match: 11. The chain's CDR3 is CASSPLDRGINTQYF. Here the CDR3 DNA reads TGTGCCAGCAGCCCTCTTGACAGGGGAATAAATACGCAGTATTTT.

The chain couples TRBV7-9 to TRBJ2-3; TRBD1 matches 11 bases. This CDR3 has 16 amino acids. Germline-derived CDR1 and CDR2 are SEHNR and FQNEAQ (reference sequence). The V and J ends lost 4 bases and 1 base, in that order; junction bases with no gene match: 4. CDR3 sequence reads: CASSYGQGARTDTQYF. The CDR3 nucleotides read TGTGCCAGCAGCTATGGACAGGGGGCTCGCACAGATACGCAGTATTTT.

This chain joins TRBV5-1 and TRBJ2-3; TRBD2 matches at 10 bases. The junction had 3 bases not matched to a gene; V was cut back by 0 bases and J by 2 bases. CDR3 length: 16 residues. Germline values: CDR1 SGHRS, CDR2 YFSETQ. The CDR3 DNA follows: TGCGCCAGCAGCTTGGCCGGACTAGCGGCCACAGATACGCAGTATTTT. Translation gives CASSLAGLAATDTQYF.

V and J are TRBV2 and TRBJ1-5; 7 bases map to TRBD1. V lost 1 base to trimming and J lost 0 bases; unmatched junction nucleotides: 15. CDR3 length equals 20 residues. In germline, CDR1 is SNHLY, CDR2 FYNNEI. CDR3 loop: CASSEERPGQKFYSNQPQHF. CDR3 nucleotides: TGTGCCAGCAGTGAAGAGAGGCCGGGACAGAAATTCTATAGCAATCAGCCCCAGCATTTT.

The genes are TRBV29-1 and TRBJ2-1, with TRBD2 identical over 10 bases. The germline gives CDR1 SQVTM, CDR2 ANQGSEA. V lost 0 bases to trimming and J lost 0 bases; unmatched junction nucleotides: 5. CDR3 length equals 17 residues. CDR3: CSVEDGASGSSYNEQFF. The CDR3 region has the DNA TGCAGCGTTGAAGATGGCGCTAGCGGGAGCTCCTACAATGAGCAGTTCTTC.

The CDR3: CASSPPSVAQNSYEQYF. The CDR3 DNA follows: TGTGCCAGCTCACCACCGTCGGTAGCACAAAACTCCTACGAGCAGTACTTC. The chain recombines TRBV18 with TRBJ2-7; D remains ambiguous. There are 17 residues in the CDR3. Trimming took 0 bases from V and 0 from J, leaving 15 bases between them. The germline V gene has CDR1 KGHSH and CDR2 LQKENI.

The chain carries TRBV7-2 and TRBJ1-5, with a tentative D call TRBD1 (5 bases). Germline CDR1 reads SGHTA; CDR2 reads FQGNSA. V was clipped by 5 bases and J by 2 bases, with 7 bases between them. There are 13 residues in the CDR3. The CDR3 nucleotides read TGTGCCAGCAGCCGGGACCGCAATCAGCCCCAGCATTTT. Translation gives CASSRDRNQPQHF.

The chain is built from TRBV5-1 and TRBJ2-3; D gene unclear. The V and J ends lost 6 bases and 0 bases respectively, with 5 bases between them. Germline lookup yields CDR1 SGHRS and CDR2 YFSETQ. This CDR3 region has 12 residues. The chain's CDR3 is CASKISTDTQYF. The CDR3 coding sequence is TGCGCCAGCAAGATCAGCACAGATACGCAGTATTTT.